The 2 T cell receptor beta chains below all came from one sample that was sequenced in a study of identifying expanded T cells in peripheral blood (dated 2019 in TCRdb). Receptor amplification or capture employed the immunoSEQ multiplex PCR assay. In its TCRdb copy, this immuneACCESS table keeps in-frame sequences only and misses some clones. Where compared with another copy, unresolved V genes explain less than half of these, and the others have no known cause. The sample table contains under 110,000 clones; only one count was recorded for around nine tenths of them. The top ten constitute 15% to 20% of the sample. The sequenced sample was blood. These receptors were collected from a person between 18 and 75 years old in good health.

CDR3 loop: CASSFGTGELFF. For the CDR3, the DNA is TGCGCCAGCAGCTTCGGCACCGGGGAGCTGTTTTTT. The rearrangement links TRBV5-1 to TRBJ2-2; D not certain. The ends were cut back, 2 bases at V and 4 bases at J, with 3 bases in the middle. Germline V gene sequence: CDR1 SGHRS, CDR2 YFSETQ. The length of the CDR3 is 12 residues.

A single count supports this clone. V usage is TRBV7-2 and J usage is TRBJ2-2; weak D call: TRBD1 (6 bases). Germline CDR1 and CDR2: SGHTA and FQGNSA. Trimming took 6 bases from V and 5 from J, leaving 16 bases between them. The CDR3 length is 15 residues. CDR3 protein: CASRPPTTGTGELFF. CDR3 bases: TGTGCCAGCAGGCCGCCCACTACAGGGACCGGGGAGCTGTTTTTT.